This TCR beta chain is drawn from a study of T-cell reconstitution after alpha-beta-depleted transplantation in children. The CDR3 is 13 residues long. The V end lost 2 bases, the J end lost 2 bases, and 6 bases lay between the germline ends. The germline V gene encodes CDR1 MNHEY and CDR2 SVGAGI. Preparation of the TCRbeta library was carried out with unique molecular identifiers. Using its own MiXCR run on the PCR reads, TCRdb lists one record per CDR3 protein. The table includes 450,000 to 500,000 distinct CDR3 sequences, about 12% detected once. There are a few counts of this clonotype. The material sequenced was PBMCs from the stem cell graft donor, taken from the stem cell graft. This sequence originates from a human donor who donated a stem cell graft to a child with combined immunodeficiency. The V and J genes are TRBV6-5 and TRBJ1-2; D gene ambiguous. This CDR3 is CASSYGVNYGYTF. The DNA for the CDR3 is TGTGCCAGCAGTTACGGTGTGAACTATGGCTACACCTTC.